Described below is a single TCR beta chain sequence and its context. These data belong to a study of blood T cell repertoires in COVID-19. Overall study: Samples of COVID-19 (acute and convalescent) were obtained from the United States, Italy and Spain.

V was clipped by 0 bases and J by 3 bases, with 6 bases between them. Germline lookup yields CDR1 WNHNN and CDR2 SYGVQD (reference sequence). The CDR3 is 14 residues long. The study drew participants aged about 18 to 95 years from 20 to 30 US areas. In Cohort 3, a recovered donor had either two negative PCRs, clearance, or symptom resolution. Per the authors' pipeline: Reference gene primer amplification gave nucleated cell count estimates. Assay used: immunoSEQ multiplex PCR; TCRdb lists only in-frame clones, some missing. V, J and clone size are taken as reported in that table, and D and trimming were inferred from the DNA itself. The table has about 250,000 clones, roughly 90% seen once.

The chain has TRBV10-1 and TRBJ2-1; D is undetermined. The TCR sequence derives from a woman in her forties or fifties who had recovered from COVID-19. Specimen: PBMCs or T cells enriched from blood (not recorded which). The CDR3 loop reads CASSESVGYNEQFF. Written as DNA, the CDR3 is TGCGCCAGCAGTGAGTCCGTCGGCTACAATGAGCAGTTCTTC.